Below are 2 T cell receptor beta chains sequenced from a single sample in a study of T cell responses to AZD1222 COVID-19 vaccine (TCRdb year 2021). The sample's time point, from its label and the paper: baseline before first vaccination. Libraries were made using the immunoSEQ multiplex PCR assay. TCRdb stores this immuneACCESS table with in-frame sequences only. Part of the clones is absent; in the studies checked, under half of the shortfall reflects unresolved V genes, and no reason is known for the rest. For this sample the table gives over 150,000 clones, of which around 88% were detected only once. About 0.49% of the sample rests with the top ten. The source material was peripheral blood, sampled on day 0 of AZD1222 vaccination. The receptor source for this set is an adult in good health.

This clone has only one observation. The chain links TRBV6-5 to TRBJ2-7; D is perhaps TRBD1 (6 bases). The CDR3 runs to 14 residues. Germline loops: CDR1 MNHEY, CDR2 SVGAGI. Deletions cut 6 bases from V and 6 bases from J, with 18 bases between. CDR3 bases: TGTGCCAGCAGCCCGACAGGTCCCTCCCGCGAGCAGTACTTC. This translates into CASSPTGPSREQYF.

This clone was recorded once. The chain has TRBV28 and TRBJ2-7, with D possibly being TRBD1 (8 bases). Trimming took 6 bases from V and 3 from J, leaving 15 bases between them. This CDR3 spans 14 amino acids. Germline V gene data show CDR1 as MDHEN and CDR2 as SYDVKM. The CDR3 sequence is CASRRTGRGYEQYF. For the CDR3, the DNA is TGTGCCAGCAGACGGACAGGGAGGGGCTACGAGCAGTACTTC. Based on the CDR3 plus reference TRBV28 and TRBJ2-7, the full variable domain is DVKVTQSSRYLVKRTGEKVFLECVQDMDHENMFWYRQDPGLGLRLIYFSYDVKMKEKGDIPEGYSVSREKKERFSLILESASTNQTSMYLCASRRTGRGYEQYFGPGTRLTVT.